The present entry profiles one T cell receptor beta chain with its context. Its antigen is still unknown. This record comes from a study of beta chain features in type 1 diabetes. Study conclusions and caveats: Whatever favoring of shorter templates PCR might show would apply equally to patients and controls. Cells with high TCR expression could be over-represented when cDNA is sequenced.

The CDR3 sequence is 11 residues long. In germline, CDR1 is SGHDN, CDR2 FVKESK. Trimming stripped 6 bases from V and 3 bases from J, with 6 bases between. It was one heparinised blood draw, averaging about 116 mL, that each donor gave. Sorted CD4+ subsets: naive, central memory, regulatory, stem cell-like memory (CD45RO/CCR7/CD25/CD127/CD95/CD27 panel). Isolated RNA was reverse transcribed in full, so expressed TCRB transcripts were sequenced. Sequencing was performed with immunoSEQ multiplex PCR; in TCRdb, only in-frame clones are kept and a portion is missing. Among more than 150,000 clones listed, approximately 10% were seen once.

Sequencing was performed on central memory CD4+ T cells from blood. The sequence was obtained from a man younger than 35 in good health. The chain links TRBV14 to TRBJ2-7; no reliable D call. The CDR3: CASRPGYEQYF. Written as DNA, the CDR3 is TGTGCCAGCAGGCCAGGCTACGAGCAGTACTTC.